The 7 T cell receptor beta chains below were found in one sample sequenced in a study of tumor and adjacent non-tumor tissue in lung cancer. A modified ARM-PCR protocol with three rounds of nested PCR amplified TCRbeta. TCRdb used MiXCR to reprocess the multiplex PCR reads, holding one entry per CDR3 protein. The sample includes fewer than 80,000 distinct CDR3 sequences, roughly 70% of them seen just once. No cell sorting was done before RNA was extracted from the tissue. Input material: lung tumor tissue. The receptors originated from a woman in her sixties or seventies with non-small cell lung cancer.

In its sample, this clonotype was seen many times. The chain is built from TRBV5-1 and TRBJ2-7; TRBD2 matches at 11 bases. J was trimmed by 4 bases and V by 4 bases; bases with no gene match: 10. The V gene's germline CDR1 is SGHRS and CDR2 YFSETQ. The CDR3 has 16 amino acids. CDR3 protein: CASSPRLAGRSYEQYF. The CDR3 nucleotides are TGCGCCAGCAGCCCACGACTAGCGGGGAGGTCATACGAGCAGTACTTC. Filled out from reference TRBV5-1 and TRBJ2-7, the complete variable domain reads KAGVTQTPRYLIKTRGQQVTLSCSPISGHRSVSWYQQTPGQGLQFLFEYFSETQRNKGNFPGRFSGRQFSNSRSEMNVSTLELGDSALYLCASSPRLAGRSYEQYFGPGTRLTVT.

This clonotype was detected many times. V is TRBV28 and J is TRBJ2-1, with 9 bases matching TRBD2. The CDR3 loop spans 17 amino acids. Germline V gene lookup returns CDR1 MDHEN and CDR2 SYDVKM. The J segment lost 9 bases and the V segment lost 4 bases, leaving 16 bases of the junction unmatched. CDR3 DNA: TGTGCCAGCAGTTCGCTTAGGGGGCGGGAGGGCCAGAGTGAGCAGTTCTTC. Translation: CASSSLRGREGQSEQFF.

For this clonotype: Being one base from a much bigger clone, this may be a read error. This chain uses TRBV30 with TRBJ2-5, with D uncertain. This CDR3 comprises 13 residues. V was trimmed by 3 bases and J by 5 bases, leaving 13 bases between them. Germline CDR1 GTSNPN, CDR2 SVGIG (reference sequence). The CDR3 protein is CAWRTSPLETQYF. The DNA of the CDR3 is TGTGCCTGGAGGACCTCACCCCTGGAGACCCAGTACTTC.

Comment on this clonotype: A read error may be the cause here, since a much bigger clone is one base away. This chain joins TRBV28 and TRBJ2-7; D is possibly TRBD1 (5 bases). Germline CDR1 is MDHEN and CDR2 is SYDVKM. The CDR3 length is 14 residues. The V end lost 5 bases, the J end lost 2 bases, and 13 bases lay between the germline ends. The CDR3 coding sequence is TGTGCCAGCAGTCCCCACAGGACGCCCTACGAGCAGTACTTC. Protein: CASSPHRTPYEQYF.

This clonotype was observed a single time. The chain is built from TRBV7-8 and TRBJ1-2; D gene uncertain. The CDR3 totals 13 residues. Germline lookup yields CDR1 SGHVS and CDR2 FQNEAQ. V was shortened by 4 bases and J by 10 bases, with 16 bases between the two germline ends. The CDR3 loop reads CASSSRLYYTYTF. CDR3 nucleotides: TGTGCCAGCAGCTCCAGGCTGTACTATACCTACACCTTC.

Comments on this clonotype: Relative to the germline gene, one junction end is altered; a read error may explain this. The chain combines TRBV4-1 with TRBJ2-3; D is perhaps TRBD2 (6 bases). Germline CDR1 reads MGHRA; CDR2 reads YSYEKL. The CDR3 is made up of 15 amino acids. In DNA, the CDR3 is TGCACCAGCAGCCACGCGATTAGCGGTTCAGATACGCAGTATTTT. Residues: CTSSHAISGSDTQYF.

The rearrangement links TRBV6-2 or TRBV6-3 to TRBJ2-7, with 7 bases lining up with TRBD2. Trimming cost V 2 bases and J 5 bases; bases outside gene matches: 9. The germline CDR1 and CDR2 sequences are MNHEY and SVGEGT. The CDR3 spans 15 residues. The CDR3 protein is CASSYPGLVTHEQYF. In nucleotides, the CDR3 is TGTGCCAGCAGTTACCCCGGACTAGTAACCCACGAGCAGTACTTC.